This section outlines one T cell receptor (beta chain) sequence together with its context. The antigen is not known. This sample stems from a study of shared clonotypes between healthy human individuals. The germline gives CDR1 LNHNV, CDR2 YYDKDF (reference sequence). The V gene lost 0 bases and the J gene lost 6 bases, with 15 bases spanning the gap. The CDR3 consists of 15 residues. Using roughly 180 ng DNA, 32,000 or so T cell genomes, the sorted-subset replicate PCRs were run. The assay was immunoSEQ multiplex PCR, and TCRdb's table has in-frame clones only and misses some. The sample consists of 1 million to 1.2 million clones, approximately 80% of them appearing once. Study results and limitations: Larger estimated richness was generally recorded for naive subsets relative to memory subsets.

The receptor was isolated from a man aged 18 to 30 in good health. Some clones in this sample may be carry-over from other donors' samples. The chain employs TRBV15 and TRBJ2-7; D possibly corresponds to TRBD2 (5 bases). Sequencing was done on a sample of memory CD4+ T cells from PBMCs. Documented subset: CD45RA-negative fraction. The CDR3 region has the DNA TGTGCCACCAGCAGAGATCGAGGGAGTACGCGCGAGCAGTACTTC. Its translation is CATSRDRGSTREQYF. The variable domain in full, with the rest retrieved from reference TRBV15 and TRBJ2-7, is DAMVIQNPRYQVTQFGKPVTLSCSQTLNHNVMYWYQQKSSQAPKLLFHYYDKDFNNEADTPDNFQSRRPNTSFCFLDIRSPGLGDTAMYLCATSRDRGSTREQYFGPGTRLTVT.